These T cell receptor beta chains were read from a single sample in a study of cytomegalovirus exposure and HLA in healthy donors. Only in-frame clones appear in the TCRdb table, and some are missing; sequencing was by immunoSEQ multiplex PCR. This table has about 150,000 clones, approximately 80% appearing once. Sequenced: PBMCs. Receptors were obtained from a boy aged 2 to 9 in good health and CMV-seronegative. Both conserved end residues are part of each CDR3. The order of the fields is clone size, J gene, V gene, D gene, CDR3 protein, CDR3 DNA. D genes are given only for firm matches. Clone size is given for some rows only: seen once, a few or many times, or a class if the clone is expanded.

abundance: NA; j_gene: TRBJ1-2; v_gene: TRBV11-2; d_gene: NA; CDR3aa: CASSFGGPNYGYTF; CDR3nt: TGTGCCAGCAGCTTCGGAGGTCCCAACTATGGCTACACCTTC
abundance: NA; j_gene: TRBJ1-2; v_gene: TRBV2; d_gene: NA; CDR3aa: CASSEATGNYGYTF; CDR3nt: TGTGCCAGCAGTGAAGCCACAGGGAACTATGGCTACACCTTC
abundance: NA; j_gene: TRBJ2-3; v_gene: TRBV5-4; d_gene: TRBD2; CDR3aa: CASSLGGLGFTDTQYF; CDR3nt: TGTGCCAGCAGCTTGGGGGGACTAGGGTTCACAGATACGCAGTATTTT
abundance: NA; j_gene: TRBJ1-2; v_gene: TRBV19; d_gene: NA; CDR3aa: CASSGTVTPTYGYTF; CDR3nt: TGTGCCAGTAGTGGTACCGTCACACCAACCTATGGCTACACCTTC
abundance: once; j_gene: TRBJ2-1; v_gene: TRBV7-2; d_gene: NA; CDR3aa: CASSQPAPGVSPSNEQFF; CDR3nt: TGTGCCAGCAGCCAACCGGCCCCGGGGGTCTCCCCGAGCAATGAGCAGTTCTTC
abundance: NA; j_gene: TRBJ2-7; v_gene: TRBV4-3; d_gene: TRBD2; CDR3aa: CASSQVAGAREQYF; CDR3nt: TGCGCCAGCAGCCAAGTTGCGGGAGCTCGCGAGCAGTACTTC
abundance: NA; j_gene: TRBJ2-7; v_gene: TRBV27; d_gene: NA; CDR3aa: CASGLYEQYF; CDR3nt: TGTGCCAGCGGCCTCTACGAGCAGTACTTC
abundance: NA; j_gene: TRBJ1-1; v_gene: TRBV10-2; d_gene: TRBD1; CDR3aa: CASRGKFPRQGALLDTEAFF; CDR3nt: TGCGCCAGCAGGGGGAAGTTTCCCCGACAGGGGGCCTTATTGGACACTGAAGCTTTCTTT
abundance: NA; j_gene: TRBJ2-7; v_gene: TRBV27; d_gene: NA; CDR3aa: CATPRPGCHEQYF; CDR3nt: TGTGCCACCCCTCGGCCAGGGTGCCACGAGCAGTACTTC
abundance: NA; j_gene: TRBJ1-2; v_gene: TRBV19; d_gene: NA; CDR3aa: CASSQVTTGLEGYTF; CDR3nt: TGTGCCAGTAGCCAAGTGACGACGGGGTTAGAGGGCTACACCTTC
abundance: NA; j_gene: TRBJ1-1; v_gene: TRBV7-2; d_gene: NA; CDR3aa: CASSWDSNTEAFF; CDR3nt: TGTGCCAGCAGCTGGGACTCGAACACTGAAGCTTTCTTT
abundance: NA; j_gene: TRBJ1-1; v_gene: TRBV7-2; d_gene: NA; CDR3aa: CASSLKGVNTEAFF; CDR3nt: TGTGCCAGCAGTTTAAAAGGGGTGAACACTGAAGCTTTCTTT
abundance: NA; j_gene: TRBJ2-5; v_gene: TRBV5-1; d_gene: NA; CDR3aa: CASTWSQQETQYF; CDR3nt: TGCGCCAGCACCTGGAGCCAACAAGAGACCCAGTACTTC
abundance: NA; j_gene: TRBJ2-1; v_gene: TRBV7-2; d_gene: NA; CDR3aa: CASGVRSISHNEQFF; CDR3nt: TGTGCCAGCGGAGTAAGGTCAATATCCCACAATGAGCAGTTCTTC
abundance: few; j_gene: TRBJ2-1; v_gene: TRBV5-6; d_gene: TRBD1; CDR3aa: CASSLGQGAYEQFF; CDR3nt: TGTGCCAGCAGCCTGGGACAGGGGGCCTATGAGCAGTTCTTC
abundance: NA; j_gene: TRBJ2-2; v_gene: TRBV11-2; d_gene: TRBD2; CDR3aa: CASSTHGTTNTGELFF; CDR3nt: TGTGCCAGCAGCACACATGGGACTACGAACACCGGGGAGCTGTTTTTT
abundance: once; j_gene: TRBJ2-5; v_gene: TRBV15; d_gene: NA; CDR3aa: CATSRDPGSSWTQYF; CDR3nt: TGTGCCACCAGCAGAGATCCTGGTAGCTCGTGGACCCAGTACTTC
abundance: NA; j_gene: TRBJ1-2; v_gene: TRBV10-2; d_gene: NA; CDR3aa: CASSEGPRPYGYTF; CDR3nt: TGCGCCAGCAGTGAGGGCCCCAGGCCCTATGGCTACACCTTC
abundance: few; j_gene: TRBJ1-1; v_gene: TRBV6-5; d_gene: TRBD1; CDR3aa: CARDRPNTEAFF; CDR3nt: TGTGCCAGGGACAGGCCTAACACTGAAGCTTTCTTT
abundance: NA; j_gene: TRBJ1-5; v_gene: TRBV4-3; d_gene: NA; CDR3aa: CASSQDHADYQPQHF; CDR3nt: TGCGCCAGCAGCCAAGATCACGCGGATTATCAGCCCCAGCATTTT
abundance: NA; j_gene: TRBJ2-7; v_gene: TRBV4-1; d_gene: NA; CDR3aa: CASSRTRTGTYEQYF; CDR3nt: TGCGCCAGCAGCCGGACCAGAACAGGGACCTACGAGCAGTACTTC
abundance: NA; j_gene: TRBJ1-5; v_gene: TRBV25-1; d_gene: TRBD1; CDR3aa: CASRAGQGNQPQHF; CDR3nt: TGTGCCAGCAGGGCTGGACAGGGCAATCAGCCCCAGCATTTT
abundance: NA; j_gene: TRBJ1-4; v_gene: TRBV7-9; d_gene: TRBD1; CDR3aa: CASSVTPTGGATNEKLFF; CDR3nt: TGTGCCAGCAGCGTAACTCCGACAGGGGGAGCAACTAATGAAAAACTGTTTTTT
abundance: NA; j_gene: TRBJ2-7; v_gene: TRBV5-1; d_gene: TRBD1; CDR3aa: CASSPGQGYPPYEQYF; CDR3nt: TGCGCCAGCAGCCCGGGACAGGGATACCCCCCCTACGAGCAGTACTTC
abundance: NA; j_gene: TRBJ1-6; v_gene: TRBV4-3; d_gene: NA; CDR3aa: CASSQVAGNSPLHF; CDR3nt: TGCGCCAGCAGCCAAGTTGCCGGGAATTCACCCCTCCACTTT
abundance: NA; j_gene: TRBJ1-1; v_gene: TRBV30; d_gene: TRBD1; CDR3aa: CAWSVRRQGRKDTEAFF; CDR3nt: TGTGCCTGGAGTGTACGAAGACAGGGTAGAAAGGACACTGAAGCTTTCTTT
abundance: NA; j_gene: TRBJ1-1; v_gene: TRBV7-9; d_gene: NA; CDR3aa: CASSLYIGAEAFF; CDR3nt: TGTGCCAGCAGCTTATATATTGGGGCCGAAGCTTTCTTT
abundance: NA; j_gene: TRBJ1-1; v_gene: TRBV10-3; d_gene: NA; CDR3aa: CAIKGQPNTEAFF; CDR3nt: TGTGCCATCAAAGGACAGCCGAACACTGAAGCTTTCTTT
abundance: NA; j_gene: TRBJ1-2; v_gene: TRBV5-1; d_gene: TRBD1; CDR3aa: CASSLPRTGDNYGYTF; CDR3nt: TGCGCCAGCAGCTTGCCTCGGACAGGGGATAACTATGGCTACACCTTC
abundance: NA; j_gene: TRBJ2-1; v_gene: TRBV11-2; d_gene: NA; CDR3aa: CASSWDLASNEQFF; CDR3nt: TGTGCCAGCAGCTGGGATCTAGCGAGCAATGAGCAGTTCTTC
abundance: NA; j_gene: TRBJ2-2; v_gene: TRBV14; d_gene: NA; CDR3aa: CASRVGVNTGELFF; CDR3nt: TGTGCCAGCAGGGTAGGGGTAAACACCGGGGAGCTGTTTTTT
abundance: NA; j_gene: TRBJ2-1; v_gene: TRBV7-2; d_gene: NA; CDR3aa: CASSLAGSSYNEQFF; CDR3nt: TGTGCCAGCAGCTTAGCGGGGAGCTCCTACAATGAGCAGTTCTTC
abundance: NA; j_gene: TRBJ2-3; v_gene: TRBV19; d_gene: NA; CDR3aa: CASSMGLSTDTQYF; CDR3nt: TGTGCCAGTAGTATGGGACTCAGCACAGATACGCAGTATTTT
abundance: NA; j_gene: TRBJ2-3; v_gene: TRBV10-3; d_gene: TRBD2; CDR3aa: CAIKGGGYRDTQYF; CDR3nt: TGTGCCATCAAAGGCGGGGGATATCGGGATACGCAGTATTTT
abundance: NA; j_gene: TRBJ2-7; v_gene: TRBV6-1; d_gene: NA; CDR3aa: CASSEIGGPTYEQYF; CDR3nt: TGTGCCAGCAGTGAAATCGGGGGGCCAACCTACGAGCAGTACTTC
abundance: NA; j_gene: TRBJ1-3; v_gene: TRBV18; d_gene: NA; CDR3aa: CASSSAAGVVDTIYF; CDR3nt: TGTGCCAGCTCATCAGCCGCAGGGGTTGTAGACACCATATATTTT
abundance: NA; j_gene: TRBJ1-4; v_gene: TRBV27; d_gene: NA; CDR3aa: CASSPNLMSLSEKLFF; CDR3nt: TGTGCCAGCAGTCCTAACCTGATGAGTTTGAGTGAAAAACTGTTTTTT
abundance: few; j_gene: TRBJ1-5; v_gene: TRBV19; d_gene: NA; CDR3aa: CASSFAPEDSNQPQHF; CDR3nt: TGTGCCAGTAGTTTCGCCCCCGAGGATAGCAATCAGCCCCAGCATTTT
abundance: NA; j_gene: TRBJ2-7; v_gene: TRBV6-5; d_gene: NA; CDR3aa: CASTLTRAVGYEQYF; CDR3nt: TGTGCCAGCACCCTTACGCGAGCGGTGGGCTACGAGCAGTACTTC
abundance: NA; j_gene: TRBJ1-2; v_gene: TRBV9; d_gene: NA; CDR3aa: CASSPSTPTNYGYTF; CDR3nt: TGTGCCAGCAGCCCATCGACACCGACTAACTATGGCTACACCTTC
abundance: few; j_gene: TRBJ2-5; v_gene: TRBV5-4; d_gene: NA; CDR3aa: CASSSGGGANQETQYF; CDR3nt: TGTGCCAGCAGCTCCGGAGGCGGGGCCAACCAAGAGACCCAGTACTTC
abundance: NA; j_gene: TRBJ2-5; v_gene: TRBV6-1; d_gene: TRBD1; CDR3aa: CASSDRQGELTQYF; CDR3nt: TGTGCCAGCAGTGACCGACAGGGCGAGTTGACCCAGTACTTC
abundance: few; j_gene: TRBJ2-1; v_gene: TRBV19; d_gene: TRBD2; CDR3aa: CASSDPSGINEQFF; CDR3nt: TGTGCCAGTAGTGATCCTAGCGGGATCAATGAGCAGTTCTTC